The rows below give T cell receptor beta chains drawn from one sample of a study of blood T cells in healthy people across ages. One entry per CDR3 protein results from TCRdb running MiXCR on the 5' RACE reads. The repertoire holds roughly 1,500,000 distinct CDR3 sequences, with roughly 45% as singletons. The sequenced material came from blood. These receptor sequences come from a woman between 18 and 30 years old in good health. Each CDR3 is given with its conserved first and last residue. The D gene is left open where the match is weak. Clone size is not always given. Where it is, it says once, few, many or a class for expanded clones.

d_gene,j_gene,v_gene,abundance,CDR3nt,CDR3aa
NA,TRBJ1-2,TRBV20-1,NA,TGCAGTGTAGGGTCCGGGGCGGGTGGCTACACCTTC,CSVGSGAGGYTF
TRBD1,TRBJ2-7,TRBV7-9,once,TGTGCCAGCAGCCCACCTTTGACAGGGTTCCACGAGCAGTACTTC,CASSPPLTGFHEQYF
TRBD1,TRBJ2-7,TRBV20-1,few,TGCAGTGCTAGTCAGGGGGACCCCTCCTACAATGAGCAGTACTTC,CSASQGDPSYNEQYF
NA,TRBJ2-3,TRBV11-2,NA,TGTGCCAGCAGCTTAGGCGCCGTTTCGGTCCCATTACAGACAGATACGCAGTATTTT,CASSLGAVSVPLQTDTQYF
TRBD2,TRBJ2-5,TRBV6-6,few,TGTGCCAGCAGTACCCGGAGTGGGACTAGCCTAAAAGAGACCCAGTACTTC,CASSTRSGTSLKETQYF
TRBD1,TRBJ2-7,TRBV20-1,NA,TGCAGTGCGGGGGACAGGGGGCTCTACGAGCAGTACTTC,CSAGDRGLYEQYF
NA,TRBJ1-1,TRBV9,NA,TGTGTCAGCAGCGTAGTAACGGAGAACACTGAAGCTTTCTTT,CVSSVVTENTEAFF
NA,TRBJ2-5,TRBV9,NA,TGTGCCAGCAGCGCCCAAGAGGAGACCCAGTACTTC,CASSAQEETQYF
NA,TRBJ1-5,TRBV12-3/TRBV12-4,NA,TGTGCCAGCAGTTTCGCCGGAGGGGGAAGCAATCAGCCCCAGCATTTT,CASSFAGGGSNQPQHF
NA,TRBJ2-5,TRBV6-1,NA,TGTGCCAGCAGTGGACTAACAGAGACCCAGTACTTC,CASSGLTETQYF
NA,TRBJ1-3,TRBV27,NA,TGTGCCAGCAGTTTAAAAGGAAACTCTAGGTTATCCGGAAACACCATATATTTT,CASSLKGNSRLSGNTIYF
NA,TRBJ1-1,TRBV3-1,NA,TGTGCCAGCAGCCCCCAGCAGGGTAGCGCTGAAGCTTTCTTT,CASSPQQGSAEAFF
NA,TRBJ1-4,TRBV28,NA,TGTGCCAGCAGATCCGCATCTGGAATTAATGAAAAACTGTTTTTT,CASRSASGINEKLFF
TRBD2,TRBJ2-1,TRBV7-9,NA,TGTGCCAACAGCCTCCGGGAGGTTGAGCAGTTCTTC,CANSLREVEQFF
NA,TRBJ2-3,TRBV2,NA,TGTGCCAGCAGGGAAGTGGGATATAGCACAGATACGCAGTATTTT,CASREVGYSTDTQYF
NA,TRBJ2-1,TRBV12-3/TRBV12-4,NA,TGTGCCAGCAGTGTTCGGAACTACAATGAGCAGTTCTTC,CASSVRNYNEQFF
NA,TRBJ2-7,TRBV7-2,NA,TGTGCCAGCAGCTCGGGGATCTATTACGAGCAGTACTTC,CASSSGIYYEQYF
NA,TRBJ2-5,TRBV6-5,few,TGTGCCAGCAGTCCGATCTTGTACCAAGAGACCCAGTACTTC,CASSPILYQETQYF
NA,TRBJ2-7,TRBV5-1,NA,TGCGCCAGCAGCCCGGACATAGCCTCATACGAGCAGTACTTC,CASSPDIASYEQYF